This T cell receptor beta chain came from a study of cytomegalovirus exposure and HLA in healthy donors. Study-level information: Among roughly 180 million T cells, an earlier analysis found 120 million or so unique TCR beta sequences. Study-wide findings and caveats: One variant, a missense change in DCLRE1C, was linked in a later analysis to TCR beta V- and J-gene trimming.

A remark on this clone: Its antigen is unknown.

The V segment lost 7 bases and the J segment 6 bases; nucleotides outside the gene matches: 10. Germline-derived CDR1 and CDR2 are SGHDT and YYEEEE. The CDR3 consists of 14 residues. The PCR used 60 Vbeta and 13 Jbeta primers. Produced via immunoSEQ multiplex PCR; TCRdb's table is partial and in-frame only. This sample has approximately 220,000 clones, with about 75% found just once. The chain couples TRBV5-6 to TRBJ1-1, with 9 bases fitting TRBD1. Sequencing was performed on PBMCs. This TCR was recovered from a woman in her thirties in good health and CMV-seronegative. This chain's CDR3 is CASHRDRVVPEAFF. In DNA, the CDR3 is TGTGCCAGCCACCGGGACAGGGTTGTCCCTGAAGCTTTCTTT.